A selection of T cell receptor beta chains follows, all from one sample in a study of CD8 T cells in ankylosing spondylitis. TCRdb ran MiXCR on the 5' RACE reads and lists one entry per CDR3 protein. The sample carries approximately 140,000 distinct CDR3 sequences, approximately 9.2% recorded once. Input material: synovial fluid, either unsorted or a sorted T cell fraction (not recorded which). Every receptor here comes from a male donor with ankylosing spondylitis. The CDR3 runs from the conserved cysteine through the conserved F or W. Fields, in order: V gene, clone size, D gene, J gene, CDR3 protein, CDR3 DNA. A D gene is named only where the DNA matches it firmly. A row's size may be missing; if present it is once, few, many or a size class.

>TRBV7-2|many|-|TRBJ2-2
CASSLPDRPGLHF
TGTGCCAGCAGCCTACCGGACAGACCGGGGCTGCATTTT
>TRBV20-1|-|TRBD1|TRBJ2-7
CSALTGTGDYEQYF
TGCAGTGCTCTTACCGGGACAGGTGACTACGAGCAGTACTTC
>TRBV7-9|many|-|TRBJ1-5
CASSFERGEGNQPQHF
TGTGCCAGCAGCTTCGAAAGAGGGGAGGGAAATCAGCCCCAGCATTTT
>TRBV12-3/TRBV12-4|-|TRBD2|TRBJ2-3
CASSLPAGALVETDTQYF
TGTGCCAGCAGTTTACCGGCGGGAGCCCTAGTAGAAACAGATACGCAGTATTTT
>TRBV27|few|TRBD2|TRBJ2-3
CASSLRESSTDTQYF
TGTGCCAGCAGTTTGCGGGAGAGTAGTACAGATACGCAGTATTTT
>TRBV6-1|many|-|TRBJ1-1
CASSEYPMNTEAFF
TGTGCCAGCAGTGAATACCCCATGAACACTGAAGCTTTCTTT
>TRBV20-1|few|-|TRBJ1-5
CSARRGGLVDQPQHF
TGCAGTGCTAGGAGGGGGGGGCTCGTGGATCAGCCCCAGCATTTT
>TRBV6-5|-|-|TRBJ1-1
CASSYLRTTEAFF
TGTGCCAGCAGTTACCTAAGGACAACTGAAGCTTTCTTT
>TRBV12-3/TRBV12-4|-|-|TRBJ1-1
CASSLVPGPRTEAFF
TGTGCCAGCAGTTTAGTCCCAGGGCCGAGAACTGAAGCTTTCTTT
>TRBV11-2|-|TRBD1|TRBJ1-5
CASSPRGQGTWEDYSNQPQHF
TGTGCCAGCAGCCCCCGGGGACAGGGGACGTGGGAGGACTATAGCAATCAGCCCCAGCATTTT
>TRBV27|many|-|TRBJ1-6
CASRPTTAPPLHF
TGTGCCAGCAGACCTACGACAGCCCCACCCCTCCACTTT
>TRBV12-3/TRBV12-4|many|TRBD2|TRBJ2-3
CASSPSGGETDTQYF
TGTGCCAGCAGCCCTAGCGGGGGGGAAACAGATACGCAGTATTTT
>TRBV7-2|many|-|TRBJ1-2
CASSLTRPPANYGYTF
TGTGCCAGCAGCTTAACCAGGCCACCAGCTAACTATGGCTACACCTTC
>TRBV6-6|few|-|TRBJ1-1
CASRPNFRAEAFF
TGTGCCAGCAGACCCAACTTTCGGGCTGAAGCTTTCTTT
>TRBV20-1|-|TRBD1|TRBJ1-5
CSARSDRGLNQPQHF
TGCAGTGCTAGATCGGACAGGGGGCTCAATCAGCCCCAGCATTTT
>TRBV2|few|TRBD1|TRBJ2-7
CASSGPGQGISF
TGTGCCAGCAGTGGACCGGGACAGGGAATCTCCTTC
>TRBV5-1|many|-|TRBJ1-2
CASSLGGANYGYTF
TGCGCCAGCAGCTTGGGAGGCGCTAACTATGGCTACACCTTC
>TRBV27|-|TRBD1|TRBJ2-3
CASYPGRGLYTDTQYF
TGTGCCAGCTACCCTGGTAGGGGGCTCTACACAGATACGCAGTATTTT
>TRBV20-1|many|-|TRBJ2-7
CSATYQGLSYEQYF
TGCAGTGCCACCTACCAGGGGCTATCCTACGAGCAGTACTTC
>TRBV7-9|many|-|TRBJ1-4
CASSVRGWAKLFF
TGTGCCAGCAGCGTCAGAGGGTGGGCAAAACTGTTTTTT
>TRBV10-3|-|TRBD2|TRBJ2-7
CAIRGTSGPGNEQYF
TGTGCCATCAGGGGGACTAGCGGACCAGGAAACGAGCAGTACTTC
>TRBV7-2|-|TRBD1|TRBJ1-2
CASSLNKGAAYGYTF
TGTGCCAGCAGCTTGAATAAGGGGGCGGCCTATGGCTACACCTTC
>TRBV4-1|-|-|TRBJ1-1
CASSQPGRGGTEAFF
TGCGCCAGCAGCCAACCCGGGAGGGGGGGGACTGAAGCTTTCTTT
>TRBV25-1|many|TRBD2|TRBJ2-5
CASSLNSGSGLAGKGWQETQYF
TGTGCCAGCAGCCTTAATTCGGGGTCGGGACTAGCGGGGAAAGGTTGGCAAGAGACCCAGTACTTC
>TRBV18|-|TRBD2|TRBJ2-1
CASSPPMASGDNEQFF
TGTGCCAGCTCACCACCGATGGCGAGCGGGGACAATGAGCAGTTCTTC
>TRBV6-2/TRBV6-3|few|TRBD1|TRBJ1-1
CASSTWTGYTEAFF
TGTGCCAGCAGTACGTGGACAGGCTACACTGAAGCTTTCTTT
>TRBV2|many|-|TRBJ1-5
CASSDDLLYQPQHF
TGTGCCAGCAGCGACGACTTATTGTATCAGCCCCAGCATTTT
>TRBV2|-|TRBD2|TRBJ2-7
CASSGSGRASEQYF
TGTGCCAGCAGCGGTAGCGGGAGGGCTAGCGAGCAGTACTTC
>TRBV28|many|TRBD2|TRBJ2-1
CASSFYERGAQQFF
TGTGCCAGCAGTTTTTATGAGCGGGGGGCACAGCAGTTCTTC
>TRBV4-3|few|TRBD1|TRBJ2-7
CASSQPGQGVEEQYF
TGCGCCAGCAGCCAACCGGGACAGGGGGTAGAAGAGCAGTACTTC
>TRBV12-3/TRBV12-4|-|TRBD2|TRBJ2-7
CASSLWGGNYEQYF
TGTGCCAGCAGTTTATGGGGAGGGAACTACGAGCAGTACTTC
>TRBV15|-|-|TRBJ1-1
CATSRDLDGSEAFF
TGTGCCACCAGCAGAGATCTCGACGGTTCTGAAGCTTTCTTT
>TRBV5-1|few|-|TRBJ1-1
CASSLISSRDTEAFF
TGCGCCAGCAGCTTGATATCCTCGAGAGACACTGAAGCTTTCTTT
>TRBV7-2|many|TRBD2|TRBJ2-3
CASSYTSGRGQYF
TGTGCCAGCAGCTACACTAGCGGACGGGGGCAGTATTTT
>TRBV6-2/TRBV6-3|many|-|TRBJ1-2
CASRELGRTTNYGYTF
TGTGCCAGCAGGGAACTTGGGAGGACCACAAACTATGGCTACACCTTC
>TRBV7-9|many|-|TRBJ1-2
CASSLSPISFGPRQFYGYTF
TGTGCCAGCAGCCTCTCCCCTATTTCCTTTGGGCCGCGACAGTTCTATGGCTACACCTTC
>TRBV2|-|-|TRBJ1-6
CASSASLSENSPLHF
TGTGCCAGCAGTGCTTCCCTTTCAGAAAATTCACCCCTCCACTTT
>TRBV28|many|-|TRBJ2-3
CASSSGRRGVTDTQYF
TGTGCCAGCAGTTCCGGCCGACGAGGGGTAACAGATACGCAGTATTTT
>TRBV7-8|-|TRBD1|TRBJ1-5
CASSLVAGGGQPQHF
TGTGCCAGCAGCTTAGTTGCAGGGGGTGGTCAGCCCCAGCATTTT
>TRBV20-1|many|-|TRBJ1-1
CSAYTVANTEAFF
TGCAGTGCTTACACGGTAGCAAACACTGAAGCTTTCTTT
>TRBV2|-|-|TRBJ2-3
CASSDQGGVIDTQYF
TGTGCCAGCAGTGATCAAGGCGGGGTGATAGATACGCAGTATTTT
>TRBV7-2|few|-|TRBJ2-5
CASSSPGEGTQYF
TGTGCCAGCAGCTCCCCGGGGGAAGGGACCCAGTACTTC
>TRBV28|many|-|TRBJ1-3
CASSLYPGNTIYF
TGTGCCAGCAGTTTATATCCTGGAAACACCATATATTTT
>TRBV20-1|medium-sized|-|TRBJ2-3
CSASGKTGTDTQYF
TGCAGTGCTAGTGGGAAAACGGGCACAGATACGCAGTATTTT
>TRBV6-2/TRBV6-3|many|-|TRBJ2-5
CASSYYLGDQETQYF
TGTGCCAGCAGTTACTATCTGGGCGACCAAGAGACCCAGTACTTC
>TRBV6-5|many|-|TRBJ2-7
CASSYGLENDEQYF
TGTGCCAGCAGTTACGGGCTGGAGAATGACGAGCAGTACTTC
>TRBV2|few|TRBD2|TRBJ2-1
CASGREDEQFF
TGTGCTAGCGGGAGGGAAGATGAGCAGTTCTTC
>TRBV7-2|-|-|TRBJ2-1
CASSLNRERYNEQFF
TGTGCCAGCAGCTTAAACAGGGAGCGCTACAATGAGCAGTTCTTC